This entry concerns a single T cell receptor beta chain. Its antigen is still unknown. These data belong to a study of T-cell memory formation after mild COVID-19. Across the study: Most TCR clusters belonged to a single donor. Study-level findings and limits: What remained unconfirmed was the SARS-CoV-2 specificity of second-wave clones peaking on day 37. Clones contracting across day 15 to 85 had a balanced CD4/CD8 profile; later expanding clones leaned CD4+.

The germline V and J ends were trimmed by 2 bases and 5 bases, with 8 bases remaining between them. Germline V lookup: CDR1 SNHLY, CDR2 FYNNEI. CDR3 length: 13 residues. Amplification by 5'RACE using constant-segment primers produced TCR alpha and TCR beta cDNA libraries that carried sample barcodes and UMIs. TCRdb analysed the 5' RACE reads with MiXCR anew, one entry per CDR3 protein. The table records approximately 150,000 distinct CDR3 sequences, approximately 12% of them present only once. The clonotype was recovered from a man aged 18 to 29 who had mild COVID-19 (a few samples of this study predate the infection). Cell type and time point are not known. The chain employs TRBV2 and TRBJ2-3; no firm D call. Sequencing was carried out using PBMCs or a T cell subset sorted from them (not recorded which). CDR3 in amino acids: CASSEQIKDTQYF. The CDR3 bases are TGTGCCAGCAGTGAACAGATTAAAGATACGCAGTATTTT.